By its share, the clone carrying this T cell receptor (beta chain) is medium-sized (0.01 to 0.1%). Its target is unknown. The entry originates in a study of CD4 T cell repertoires in COVID-19. Recombinant SARS-CoV-2 spike or nucleoprotein, presented by autologous monocytes, stimulated the CFSE-labeled cells. Cultures began with 400,000 to 600,000 cells for each subset. CDR1 is LGHNA, CDR2 YNFKEQ, per germline. V was pared by 3 bases and J by 9 bases, with 9 bases between. CDR3 length: 13 residues. This table comes from immunoSEQ multiplex PCR, and its TCRdb copy is limited to in-frame clones, with some not included. Counted here are hundreds of clones, 15% to 20% occurring once; the ten biggest clones make up about 20%. Study-wide findings and caveats: SARS-CoV and/or HKU1 spike cultures shared between about 6.5 and 27% of SARS-CoV-2 clonotypes.

This receptor was obtained from a human donor who had COVID-19. The chain links TRBV4-2 to TRBJ1-6; D is unresolved. Sequenced here: circulating follicular helper CD4+ T cells, cultured in vitro, sampled after recovery from COVID-19. CDR3 coding DNA: TGTGCCAGCAGCCAGGATGACACTTCACCCCTCCACTTT. It translates to CASSQDDTSPLHF.